The rows below give T cell receptor beta chains drawn from one sample of a study of T cells after yellow fever vaccination. TCRdb re-called the 5' RACE reads through MiXCR, storing one row per CDR3 protein. In the table there are hundreds of thousands of distinct CDR3 sequences, roughly 5.6% of which are singletons. Sequencing used CD4+ T cells sorted from PBMCs, obtained on the day of the yellow fever booster vaccination. Receptors originate from a man aged 18 to 30 who received the YFV17D yellow fever vaccine. CDR3s include the opening cysteine and the closing phenylalanine or tryptophan. A D gene is named only where the DNA matches it firmly.

D	V	J	CDR3
TRBD1	TRBV6-5	TRBJ1-2	CASSRDRDTYGYTF
NA	TRBV6-2/TRBV6-3	TRBJ1-1	CASSDPDKEEAFF
NA	TRBV7-8	TRBJ2-3	CASRGTWTDTQYF
NA	TRBV12-3/TRBV12-4	TRBJ2-3	CASSYGQQSTDTQYF
NA	TRBV5-1	TRBJ2-1	CASSPRTNDNEQFF
TRBD1	TRBV27	TRBJ1-2	CASSSGQGVFGYTF
NA	TRBV11-2	TRBJ2-3	CASSSGPGGDTQYF
TRBD1	TRBV12-3/TRBV12-4	TRBJ1-1	CASNDQGAITEAFF
NA	TRBV6-5	TRBJ1-1	CASSYSSGATGRWTEAFF
NA	TRBV7-2	TRBJ2-5	CASSPRRRNQETQYF
NA	TRBV7-2	TRBJ1-5	CASSLRAGDQPQHF
TRBD2	TRBV5-5	TRBJ2-4	CASSPPGGAIAKNIQYF
NA	TRBV4-3	TRBJ1-2	CASSQTLGGGNYGYTF
NA	TRBV5-6	TRBJ1-5	CASSLAGSGNQPQHF
TRBD2	TRBV3-1	TRBJ2-3	CASSPGGDTQYF
NA	TRBV12-3/TRBV12-4	TRBJ1-1	CASSLRGQGEAFF